The 8 T cell receptor beta chains presented below share a single source sample, sequenced in a study of cytomegalovirus exposure and HLA in healthy donors. PCR used 60 Vbeta primers and 13 Jbeta primers. Generated by immunoSEQ multiplex PCR, the TCRdb table keeps only in-frame clones and is missing some. The sample contains 130,000 to 150,000 clones, roughly four fifths of which appear only once. Sequenced sample: PBMCs. These receptors were taken from a middle-aged woman in good health and CMV-seronegative.

The rearrangement joins TRBV6-1 to TRBJ1-2, with TRBD1 as a possible D gene (5 bases). Deletions cut 1 base from V and 8 bases from J, with 11 bases between. The CDR3 has 13 residues. The germline gives CDR1 MNHNS, CDR2 SASEGT. In nucleotides, the CDR3 is TGTGCCAGCAGTGAAGTCATCCGGGGGGGCTACACCTTC. Protein: CASSEVIRGGYTF.

This sequence joins TRBV19 and TRBJ1-6; 8 nucleotides match TRBD1. This CDR3 is built from 17 residues. The junction had 13 bases not matched to a gene; V was cut back by 5 bases and J by 7 bases. CDR1 is LNHDA and CDR2 is SQIVND in the germline V gene (reference sequence). CDR3 nucleotide sequence: TGTGCCAGTAGTCGTAAGGGCGCAGGGGGCACGAATTCACCCCTCCACTTT. It specifies CASSRKGAGGTNSPLHF.

V is TRBV27 and J is TRBJ2-7; no firm D call. The germline CDR1 and CDR2 sequences are MNHEY and SMNVEV (reference sequence). The CDR3 runs 15 residues. The V end was cut by 1 base, the J end by 1 base, with 11 bases between. Here the CDR3 DNA reads TGTGCCAGCAGTTTATTTGGCGACAATTCCTACGAGCAGTACTTC. Translation gives CASSLFGDNSYEQYF.

This chain joins TRBV9 and TRBJ2-2; TRBD1 matches 10 bases. This CDR3 has 17 residues. Germline CDR1 reads SGDLS; CDR2 reads YYNGEE. The J segment lost 5 bases and the V segment lost 4 bases, leaving 11 bases of the junction unmatched. CDR3 sequence reads: CASSPGTGVEVTGELFF. DNA for the CDR3: TGTGCCAGCAGCCCCGGGACAGGGGTTGAGGTTACCGGGGAGCTGTTTTTT.

This chain connects TRBV2 to TRBJ2-1, with 10 nucleotides matching TRBD2. V was pared by 6 bases and J by 9 bases, with 8 bases of the junction left unmatched. This CDR3 region has 14 residues. In germline, CDR1 is SNHLY, CDR2 FYNNEI. The chain's CDR3 is CASSVLAGTSEQFF. DNA for the CDR3: TGTGCCAGCAGCGTACTAGCGGGGACCAGTGAGCAGTTCTTC.

This clone was counted only a few times. V usage is TRBV5-1 and J usage is TRBJ2-6, with D perhaps TRBD1 (5 bases). Germline V gene data show CDR1 as SGHRS and CDR2 as YFSETQ. V was trimmed by 4 bases and J by 2 bases, leaving 13 bases between them. This CDR3 comprises 16 residues. CDR3 sequence: CASSPQGLAGANVLTF. DNA for the CDR3: TGCGCCAGCAGCCCCCAGGGCCTGGCTGGGGCCAACGTCCTGACTTTC.

The gene calls are TRBV7-3 and TRBJ2-5; 9 bases fit TRBD2. The V and J ends lost 4 bases and 13 bases, in that order; junction bases with no gene match: 10. Germline-derived CDR1 and CDR2 are SGHTA and FQGTGA. This CDR3 has 13 amino acids. The CDR3 coding sequence is TGTGCCAGCAGCTCCGGCGGGCTAGCGGGGAGGTACTTC. Amino acid sequence: CASSSGGLAGRYF.

In this sample, this clone turned up once. The chain employs TRBV15 and TRBJ2-2; possible D gene TRBD1, 6 bases. V was pared by 0 bases and J by 6 bases, with 29 bases between. The CDR3 sequence is 21 residues long. Germline loops: CDR1 LNHNV, CDR2 YYDKDF (reference sequence). DNA of the CDR3: TGTGCCACCAGCAGAGATACGTTTGCGGACAGAGGTTTTGCGCTCGCCGGGGAGCTGTTTTTT. Its protein is CATSRDTFADRGFALAGELFF.